Following are 29 T cell receptor beta chains from one sample sequenced in a study of CD8+CD57+ T cells in acquired aplastic anemia. CDR3 and TCR beta VDJ profiling relied on genomic DNA as the template. Using its own MiXCR run on the reads, TCRdb lists one record per CDR3 protein. The sample shows under 200,000 distinct CDR3 sequences, approximately 44% of them seen only once. The sample taken for sequencing was sorted CD4+, CD8+, or CD8+CD57+ T cells (not recorded which) from PBMCs. The source is a human donor in good health.

The chain is built from TRBV3-1 and TRBJ2-7; D assignment may be TRBD1 or TRBD2 (6 bases each). Trimming removed 5 bases at V and 3 bases at J, with 17 bases between. The germline CDR1 and CDR2 sequences are LGHDT and YNNKEL (reference sequence). The length of the CDR3 is 15 residues. In nucleotides, the CDR3 is TGTGCCAGCAGCACGGGGGCAGCGAAAAGCTACGAGCAGTACTTC. Translation gives CASSTGAAKSYEQYF.

This clonotype occurred many times. This sequence joins TRBV6-5 and TRBJ1-1; D perhaps matches TRBD1 (5 bases). CDR1 is MNHEY and CDR2 is SVGAGI in the germline V gene. The CDR3 extends over 13 amino acids. Trimming left V 7 bases short and J 1 base short, with 10 bases between. In DNA form, the CDR3 reads TGTGCCAGCAAGGGGCCGAAGAACACTGAAGCTTTCTTT. Translating it yields CASKGPKNTEAFF.

CDR3: CSVRDRGQPQHF. CDR3 DNA: TGCAGCGTGCGGGACAGGGGGCAGCCCCAGCATTTT. This chain links TRBV29-1 with TRBJ1-5; 11 positions match TRBD1. The CDR3 loop spans 12 amino acids. Looked up from germline, CDR1 is SQVTM and CDR2 is ANQGSEA. With 6 bases clipped from V and 7 bases from J, the junction kept 2 bases outside the gene matches. Full variable domain (outside the CDR3, taken from reference TRBV29-1 and TRBJ1-5): SAVISQKPSRDICQRGTSLTIQCQVDSQVTMMFWYRQQPGQSLTLIATANQGSEATYESGFVIDKFPISRPNLTFSTLTVSNMSPEDSSIYLCSVRDRGQPQHFGDGTRLSIL.

This clonotype was detected ten times or more. The chain uses TRBV6-2 or TRBV6-3 and TRBJ1-1; perhaps TRBD1 as D (5 bases). The V end was cut by 2 bases, the J end by 1 base, with 11 bases between. CDR1 is MNHEY, CDR2 SVGEGT, per germline. CDR3 length: 15 residues. The CDR3 sequence is CASSYRGTGNTEAFF. CDR3 DNA: TGTGCCAGCAGTTACCGCGGGACGGGGAACACTGAAGCTTTCTTT.

This clonotype was observed many times. The V and J genes are TRBV14 and TRBJ2-3; no firm D call. The V end lost 0 bases, the J end lost 3 bases, and 4 bases lay between the germline ends. This CDR3 is 13 amino acids long. Germline V gives CDR1 SGHDN, CDR2 FVKESK. CDR3 protein: CASSQDLTDTQYF. The CDR3 region has the DNA TGTGCCAGCAGCCAAGACCTAACAGATACGCAGTATTTT.

The V gene is TRBV12-3 or TRBV12-4, the J gene TRBJ1-1; possibly TRBD1 for D (6 bases). This CDR3 is 15 amino acids long. V was cut by 6 bases and J by 4 bases, with 18 bases left in between. The CDR3 loop reads CASSSRQEAGTEAFF. The CDR3 DNA sequence: TGTGCCAGCAGCTCTCGACAGGAGGCTGGCACTGAAGCTTTCTTT.

This clonotype appeared many times. The V and J genes are TRBV7-8 and TRBJ2-2, with TRBD2 matching over 10 bases. Trimming at V came to 5 bases and at J to 2 bases, leaving 5 bases not matched to a gene. Germline values: CDR1 SGHVS, CDR2 FQNEAQ. CDR3 length: 16 amino acids. The CDR3 DNA reads TGTGCCAGCAGCCCCCTAGCGGGAGTTAACACCGGGGAGCTGTTTTTT. This encodes CASSPLAGVNTGELFF.

CDR3 residues: CASSFPPSNQPQHF. DNA for the CDR3: TGTGCCAGCAGTTTTCCTCCTAGCAATCAGCCCCAGCATTTT. V is TRBV28 and J is TRBJ1-5; D is undetermined. Per the germline V gene, CDR1 is MDHEN and CDR2 is SYDVKM. Trimming pared 3 bases from V and 0 bases from J, leaving 6 bases between. This CDR3 contains 14 residues.

At least ten counts were recorded for this clonotype. The chain couples TRBV4-3 to TRBJ2-3; 8 nucleotides match TRBD1. Losses at the gene ends were 0 bases for V and 5 bases for J; bases not matched to a gene: 4. The germline gives CDR1 LGHNA, CDR2 YSLEER. The CDR3 contains 15 residues. CDR3 nucleotide sequence: TGCGCCAGCAGCCAAGAGGACAGGGCGGTAGATACGCAGTATTTT. Translated: CASSQEDRAVDTQYF.

This clonotype was seen repeatedly, ten times or more. V is TRBV6-6 and J is TRBJ1-1; the D is unclear. CDR3 length equals 12 residues. V lost 6 bases and J 3 bases, leaving 8 bases between the germline ends. Germline V gene data show CDR1 as MNHNY and CDR2 as SVGAGI (reference sequence). The CDR3 protein is CASRRVDTEAFF. CDR3 nucleotide sequence: TGTGCCAGCAGGAGGGTAGACACTGAAGCTTTCTTT.

At least ten counts were recorded for this clonotype. This chain links TRBV7-6 with TRBJ1-2, with D possibly TRBD1 on 5 matching bases. The CDR3 runs 14 residues. Deletions cut 5 bases from V and 4 bases from J, with 14 bases between. CDR1 and CDR2 (germline): SGHVS, FNYEAQ. This CDR3 reads CASSPTQGSYGYTF. DNA of the CDR3: TGTGCCAGCAGCCCCACGCAGGGAAGCTATGGCTACACCTTC.

This chain links TRBV29-1 with TRBJ1-2; D is unclear. The CDR3 loop spans 11 amino acids. Germline values: CDR1 SQVTM, CDR2 ANQGSEA. The ends were cut back, 3 bases at V and 14 bases at J, with 16 bases in the middle. Written as DNA, the CDR3 is TGCAGCGTTGATAGTCCAGCCCCGCTTACCTTC. Translation gives CSVDSPAPLTF.

Note on this clonotype: The junction shows a germline mismatch at one end, possibly a read error. The gene calls are TRBV7-2 and TRBJ2-5; 11 bases match TRBD2. Germline V gene data show CDR1 as SGHTA and CDR2 as FQGNSA. The CDR3 totals 15 residues. In nucleotides, the CDR3 is TGTGCCAGCAGCTTAGTAGCGGGGGGGCTTAAGACCCGGTACTTC. Amino acid sequence: CASSLVAGGLKTRYF.

This clonotype was recorded at least ten times. The chain is built from TRBV7-9 and TRBJ1-2; 10 bases fit TRBD1. The V segment lost 4 bases and the J segment 4 bases; nucleotides outside the gene matches: 6. This CDR3 is 15 amino acids long. In germline, CDR1 is SEHNR, CDR2 FQNEAQ (reference sequence). The CDR3: CASSSGTGAPYGYTF. Written as DNA, the CDR3 is TGTGCCAGCAGCTCCGGGACAGGGGCCCCCTATGGCTACACCTTC.

The chain is built from TRBV15 and TRBJ2-7, with 10 bases matching TRBD2. In germline, CDR1 is LNHNV, CDR2 YYDKDF (reference sequence). The V segment lost 2 bases and the J segment 2 bases; nucleotides outside the gene matches: 3. The CDR3 contains 15 residues. In nucleotides, the CDR3 is TGTGCCACCAGCAGATTAGCGGGAGGTCCCTACGAGCAGTACTTC. Translation: CATSRLAGGPYEQYF. Supplemented by reference TRBV15 and TRBJ2-7, the full variable domain reads DAMVIQNPRYQVTQFGKPVTLSCSQTLNHNVMYWYQQKSSQAPKLLFHYYDKDFNNEADTPDNFQSRRPNTSFCFLDIRSPGLGDTAMYLCATSRLAGGPYEQYFGPGTRLTVT.

The chain employs TRBV7-8 and TRBJ2-7, with 9 bases identical to TRBD1. This CDR3 spans 14 amino acids. V shed 3 bases, J shed 5 bases, and the junction held 5 bases outside the gene matches. Germline CDR1 SGHVS, CDR2 FQNEAQ. Here the CDR3 DNA reads TGTGCCAGCAGCTTCCGGGACAGGGTCAACGAGCAGTACTTC. Translating it yields CASSFRDRVNEQYF.

There are many counts of this clonotype. The V and J genes are TRBV10-3 and TRBJ1-2; maybe TRBD1 (5 bases). The CDR3 spans 13 residues. Deletions cut 10 bases from V and 2 bases from J, with 14 bases between. Germline V gene data show CDR1 as ENHRY and CDR2 as SYGVKD. CDR3 loop: CATGGRKNYGYTF. CDR3 coding DNA: TGTGCCACTGGGGGACGGAAAAACTATGGCTACACCTTC.

The chain combines TRBV3-1 with TRBJ2-7; no clear D. The CDR3 sequence is 12 residues long. Germline CDR1 and CDR2: LGHDT and YNNKEL (reference sequence). Trimming cost V 0 bases and J 7 bases, with 7 bases left between them. CDR3 in DNA: TGTGCCAGCAGCCAAGATCGGCGGGAGCAGTACTTC. As protein: CASSQDRREQYF.

Remarks on this clonotype: This may stem from a read error, because a much larger clone lies one nucleotide away. J is TRBJ2-7 and V is TRBV3-1, with a tentative D call TRBD2 (5 bases). The CDR3 totals 14 residues. The V gene's germline CDR1 is LGHDT and CDR2 YNNKEL (reference sequence). Between the trimmed V and J ends, which lost 1 base and 4 bases, there was a span of 11 bases. CDR3 residues: CASSQVGGAYEQYF. DNA for the CDR3: TGTGCCAGCAGCCAAGTTGGAGGAGCTTACGAGCAGTACTTC.

Notes on this clonotype: At one end, the junction sequence differs from germline, possibly due to a read error. The chain recombines TRBV25-1 with TRBJ2-2; 7 nucleotides agree with TRBD1. The CDR3 contains 17 residues. Germline lookup yields CDR1 MGHDK and CDR2 SYGVNS. The CDR3 is CASSLTWRQGGTGEPFF. In nucleotides, the CDR3 is TGTGCCAGCAGTTTGACGTGGAGACAGGGTGGTACCGGGGAGCCGTTTTTT.

Worth noting for this clonotype: Since a much larger clone is just one base distant, this may be a read error. The rearrangement uses TRBV20-1 and TRBJ2-5; 10 nucleotides line up with TRBD2. Germline CDR1 is DFQATT and CDR2 is SNEGSKA (reference sequence). This CDR3 region has 14 residues. The junction had 10 bases not matched to a gene; V was cut back by 3 bases and J by 9 bases. The CDR3 DNA follows: TGCAGTGCTAGGAGTAGCGGGAGGACCGGGGCCCAGTACTTC. Its protein is CSARSSGRTGAQYF.

This clonotype was seen many times. The V and J genes are TRBV6-1 and TRBJ1-2, with TRBD1 matching over 10 bases. This CDR3 contains 13 residues. Losses at the gene ends were 7 bases for V and 8 bases for J; bases not matched to a gene: 7. Germline CDR1 MNHNS, CDR2 SASEGT. CDR3 sequence: CASKRQGAEGYTF. DNA of the CDR3: TGTGCCAGCAAACGACAGGGGGCGGAGGGCTACACCTTC.

The rearrangement links TRBV12-1 to TRBJ2-2; no DNA check was done on the table's D call, TRBD1. TRBV12-1 constitutes a pseudogene. The CDR3 contains 15 residues. CDR3 sequence: CASSECGPLTGELFF. In DNA, the CDR3 is TGTGCCAGCAGCGAATGCGGACCCCTAACCGGGGAGCTGTTTTTT.

The gene calls are TRBV20-1 and TRBJ1-2, with 9 bases identical to TRBD1. The V gene end was trimmed by 8 bases and the J gene end by 3 bases; junction bases not matched to a gene: 19. The CDR3 loop spans 17 amino acids. Per germline, CDR1 DFQATT and CDR2 SNEGSKA (reference sequence). In nucleotides, the CDR3 is TGCAGTCCCCTCCCACGCAACAGGGGGCAGGTCGACTATGGCTACACCTTC. It translates to CSPLPRNRGQVDYGYTF.

This clonotype has at least ten counts. In DNA, the CDR3 is TGTGCCAGTAGTAACCTTCCGGGGGGGCCGAAATATGAGCAGTTCTTC. Residues: CASSNLPGGPKYEQFF. V is TRBV19 and J is TRBJ2-1, with 8 bases identical to TRBD2. CDR3 length: 16 residues. In germline, CDR1 is LNHDA, CDR2 SQIVND (reference sequence). J lost 8 bases, V lost 4 bases, and 13 bases had no gene match.

V usage is TRBV4-1 and J usage is TRBJ1-2; 7 nucleotides align to TRBD1. The CDR3 contains 16 residues. CDR1 and CDR2 (germline): MGHRA, YSYEKL. V gave up 5 bases and J gave up 0 bases; unmatched junction bases: 9. CDR3: CASSTRIQGANYGYTF. CDR3 DNA sequence: TGCGCCAGCAGCACCAGAATCCAGGGGGCTAACTATGGCTACACCTTC.

This clonotype was counted ten times or more. The chain has TRBV7-3 and TRBJ2-2, with 10 positions matching TRBD1. V trimming: 3 bases; J trimming: 6 bases; junction bases outside the gene matches: 4. CDR1 and CDR2 from the germline V gene are SGHTA and FQGTGA. The CDR3 totals 15 residues. CDR3 sequence reads: CASSFWTGGPGELFF. The CDR3, as DNA: TGTGCCAGCAGCTTCTGGACAGGGGGTCCCGGGGAGCTGTTTTTT.

This sequence joins TRBV15 and TRBJ2-1; D gene ambiguous. The CDR3 is 14 residues long. The V gene lost 3 bases and the J gene lost 8 bases, with 14 bases spanning the gap. Germline CDR1 reads LNHNV; CDR2 reads YYDKDF (reference sequence). The CDR3 protein is CATSRVGLLDEQFF. As DNA, the CDR3 is TGTGCCACCAGCAGGGTCGGGTTACTCGATGAGCAGTTCTTC. The entire variable domain, with the rest obtained from reference TRBV15 and TRBJ2-1, is as follows: DAMVIQNPRYQVTQFGKPVTLSCSQTLNHNVMYWYQQKSSQAPKLLFHYYDKDFNNEADTPDNFQSRRPNTSFCFLDIRSPGLGDTAMYLCATSRVGLLDEQFFGPGTRLTVL.

This clonotype showed up many times. The rearrangement joins TRBV10-1 to TRBJ2-3, with 9 bases lining up with TRBD1. The CDR3 has 13 amino acids. Germline V gene data show CDR1 as WNHNN and CDR2 as SYGVQD (reference sequence). The V gene end was trimmed by 5 bases and the J gene end by 6 bases; junction bases not matched to a gene: 3. The CDR3 region is CASSLTGGDTQYF. The CDR3, as DNA: TGCGCCAGCAGTCTGACAGGGGGGGATACGCAGTATTTT.